This T cell receptor (beta chain) appears in the sequencing data of a study of T cell responses to AZD1222 COVID-19 vaccine (dated by TCRdb to the early 2020s). Context from the whole study: AZD1222 recipients with second doses at about 4 weeks or about 12 weeks were pooled, because spike-specific TCR depth and breadth did not differ between schedules. A total of under 250 trial participants underwent TCR sequencing, of whom about 210 had received two doses of AZD1222 and approximately 25 had received two doses of the MenACWY control vaccine. Trial participants were enrolled into age subgroups of 18-55, 56-69 and 70-plus years, which contained 148, 28 and 57 TCR-sequenced participants, respectively.

Explained via the paper, the time point label denotes: baseline before first vaccination. Vaccinee samples were obtained from the UK trials COV001 and COV002, which included a single-blind randomized controlled phase 2/3 trial of AZD1222 (ChAdOx1 nCoV-19) in healthy adults. For TCRbeta chain sequencing, PBMC samples were collected from trial participants at day 0 and at day 28 after the second dose. The CDR3 regions of human TCRbeta chains were analyzed by immunosequencing. Per the authors' processing: TCRs in the repertoires were matched against a reference library of SARS-CoV-2-specific TCRs that had been generated with the MIRA antigen-specificity platform. Breadth was defined as the fraction of unique TCRs that were SARS-CoV-2-associated, and depth was defined as the fraction of total T cells that were SARS-CoV-2-associated. Each spike-specific TCR was assigned to its reactive spike region and to a CD4 or CD8 class using the MIRA data. Log10-transformed breadth and depth values were compared by one-way ANOVA with Sidak's multiple comparisons tests. TCRdb obtained this table from immuneACCESS and retained in-frame rearrangements with V and J assigned. These tables miss some clones; where compared with another copy, unresolved V genes account for less than half of the shortfall, and the remainder is unexplained. That table supplies the V and J calls and clone size; D and trimming were determined from the DNA. In all, the sample holds about 120,000 clones, and over 75% of those were seen once. The ten biggest clones cover about 3.5% of the sample.

Trimming at the junction amounts to 2 bases on V and 5 bases on J, and the germline ends lie 12 bases apart. CDR1 and CDR2 are drawn from the germline V gene: MNHEY, SVGEGT. From the cysteine through the phenylalanine, the CDR3 covers 14 amino acids. The kept DNA is CDR3 alone, 42 bases in frame from the first base. What the research found in general, with its limitations: In the small 56-69-year group, the increase in depth fell short of significance, most likely because of low power. Participants were mostly white British and included more females than males, and it was suggested by the authors that clonal diversity may have been underestimated. After two AZD1222 doses, both the breadth and the depth of spike-specific TCRs were significantly higher than at day 0 and than in MenACWY recipients. Nearly half of unique spike-specific TCRs reportedly recognized epitopes outside regions mutated in the B.1.351 and B.1.1.7 variants. Because no day 14 peak-response samples were available, the repertoires could be characterized only after the peak T cell response. Vaccine-associated CD4 TCRs spanned the whole spike protein, with dominant responses in regions 160-218 and 743-854. Conclusions about previously exposed vaccinees were limited because only a handful of AZD1222 recipients were SARS-CoV-2 seropositive at baseline.

The count of this clone is one. Its antigen is unknown. No per-base quality is available; no much larger clone lies one base away. The sequenced sample was peripheral blood, obtained on day 0 of AZD1222 vaccination. Here the chain combines TRBV6-2 or TRBV6-3 and TRBJ1-1; matching of 5 bases hints at TRBD1 as the D gene. The sequence came from an adult in good health. This receptor carries the CDR3 CASSYPRVGTEAFF. The sequenced DNA is TGTGCCAGCAGTTACCCCAGGGTCGGGACTGAAGCTTTCTTT.